Listed below are T cell receptor beta chains from one sample, sequenced in a study of T cells in Graves' hyperthyroidism and ophthalmopathy. From the multiplex PCR reads, TCRdb called clonotypes with MiXCR, one entry per CDR3 protein. The table includes hundreds of thousands of distinct CDR3 sequences, less than 25% detected once. Sequenced material: blood. The source of these receptors is a man aged 25 to 45 with Graves' ophthalmopathy. Both conserved end residues are part of each CDR3.

j_call v_call cdr3_aa
TRBJ1-2 TRBV11-2 CASSLLLESGYTF
TRBJ2-6 TRBV6-8 CASSYSVRSSGANVLTF
TRBJ2-1 TRBV20-1 CSAGNEQFF
TRBJ2-5 TRBV6-2/TRBV6-3 CASSYRRDRPLQETQYF
TRBJ1-3 TRBV27 CASSRVRGNTIYF
TRBJ2-1 TRBV20-1 CSARVASGLRDEQFF
TRBJ1-5 TRBV6-2/TRBV6-3 CASSYPESNQPQHF
TRBJ2-3 TRBV7-9 CASSLRRFSTDTQYF
TRBJ1-2 TRBV19 CASSTIRDRGSGYTF
TRBJ2-7 TRBV6-5 CASSYFTGQESYEQYF
TRBJ1-1 TRBV18 CASSGSPVGTEAFF
TRBJ2-1 TRBV7-9 CASSSFAGGTHNEQFF
TRBJ2-3 TRBV7-2 CASSFLQGTDTQYF
TRBJ2-2 TRBV24-1 CATSGAQWGELFF
TRBJ2-1 TRBV2 CASYPEPRAYNEQFF
TRBJ2-1 TRBV9 CASSLRLAGDRYNEQFF
TRBJ2-7 TRBV7-2 CASSFEDSRTYEQYF
TRBJ1-1 TRBV6-6 CASSYKGPGLDTEAFF
TRBJ2-7 TRBV28 CATRGSLYEQYF
TRBJ2-5 TRBV6-1 CASSDAVRTSGSWETQYF
TRBJ2-5 TRBV7-9 CASSTGLAGGPYF
TRBJ2-3 TRBV9 CASSPGGGGTATDTQYF